This TCR beta chain was identified during a study of neurological immune-mediated disorders. Study-wide results and caveats: CDR3 amino acid sequences of expanded clones were not shared across subjects, a result suggesting private repertoires in all groups.

The cDNA came from 5'RACE, which used 10-nucleotide random UMIs. Each CDR3 protein gets one entry after TCRdb re-called the 5' RACE reads with MiXCR. The table includes fewer than 20,000 distinct CDR3 sequences, approximately 15% detected once. This clonotype was counted ten times or more. Its specificity is unknown. CDR1 and CDR2 (germline): DFQATT, SNEGSKA (reference sequence). Trimming cost V 3 bases and J 4 bases; bases outside gene matches: 4. There are 14 residues in the CDR3. The sorted libraries started from roughly 1 million CD4+ or CD8+ T cells. Specimen: CD4+ T cells from blood. This TCR was sampled from a woman aged 55-70 years with HTLV-1-associated myelopathy (HAM/TSP). The rearrangement uses TRBV20-1 and TRBJ1-1, with 11 bases that match TRBD1. CDR3 DNA sequence: TGCAGTGCTAGGACCGGGACAGGGGGCACTGAAGCTTTCTTT. Protein: CSARTGTGGTEAFF.